A single sample gave rise to the 26 T cell receptor beta chains below, sequenced in a study of post-analysis software for immune sequencing data. Findings of the study overall: Compared with controls, patients had more of 4 to 6 TRBV segments, including TRBV5-6, TRBV5-1 and TRBV20-1.

No antigen has been identified for these receptors. The TCR beta cDNA libraries carried unique molecular identifiers. MiXCR, applied by TCRdb to the PCR reads, yields one record per CDR3 protein. The sample comprises about 460,000 distinct CDR3 sequences, approximately 45% of which are singletons, and 9.5% to 13% rests with the top ten. Input material: blood. These receptors all come from a girl aged 5-17 years with multiple sclerosis.

In its sample, this clonotype was seen a few times. DNA for the CDR3: TGTGCCAGCAGTTATTTCCCCATAGCAGGAGGAATATACAATGAGCAGTTCTTC. This sequence encodes CASSYFPIAGGIYNEQFF. V gene TRBV6-2 or TRBV6-3 combines with J gene TRBJ2-1; D might be TRBD2 (5 bases). The V end was cut by 3 bases, the J end by 4 bases, with 22 bases between. The CDR3 is 18 residues long. Germline V gene lookup returns CDR1 MNHEY and CDR2 SVGEGT.

The J gene is TRBJ2-1, the V gene TRBV6-6; unclear D gene. CDR1 MNHNY and CDR2 SVGAGI come from the germline V gene (reference sequence). V lost 5 bases to trimming and J lost 3 bases, with 14 bases between them. CDR3 length: 15 amino acids. The CDR3 loop is CASSKRRNDYNEQFF. The CDR3 DNA reads as TGTGCCAGCAGTAAACGAAGGAACGACTACAATGAGCAGTTCTTC.

J is TRBJ2-1 and V is TRBV6-1, with D possibly matching TRBD2 (5 bases). The V gene lost 7 bases and the J gene lost 0 bases, with 13 bases spanning the gap. In germline, CDR1 is MNHNS, CDR2 SASEGT. The CDR3 contains 15 residues. CDR3 nucleotide sequence: TGTGCCAGCACCAGCGGTGCCCTCTCCTACAATGAGCAGTTCTTC. Its protein product is CASTSGALSYNEQFF.

The chain employs TRBV29-1 and TRBJ1-5; D ambiguous. Trimming shortened V by 6 bases and J by 6 bases, and 12 bases separated the two germline ends. CDR3 size: 12 residues. CDR1 is SQVTM, CDR2 ANQGSEA, per germline. The DNA of the CDR3 is TGCAGCGTCCGTGACGGAGGTCAGCCCCAGCATTTT. As protein: CSVRDGGQPQHF.

This clonotype occurred a few times. The chain recombines TRBV20-1 with TRBJ1-2; TRBD1 matches at 8 bases. This CDR3 has 11 residues. Germline V gene sequence: CDR1 DFQATT, CDR2 SNEGSKA (reference sequence). V lost 5 bases to trimming and J lost 4 bases; unmatched junction nucleotides: 0. For the CDR3, the DNA is TGCAGTGCTGGGACAGGCTATGGCTACACCTTC. Encoded protein: CSAGTGYGYTF.

V usage is TRBV12-3 or TRBV12-4 and J usage is TRBJ2-7; the match to TRBD1 covers 10 bases. The V gene end was trimmed by 6 bases and the J gene end by 2 bases; junction bases not matched to a gene: 7. The CDR3 covers 15 residues. CDR3 DNA sequence: TGTGCCAGCAGAGCTCCGGGACAGGGGACCTACGAGCAGTACTTC. It translates to CASRAPGQGTYEQYF.

This clonotype was seen a few times. This chain joins TRBV6-5 and TRBJ2-6; the D gene is possibly TRBD1 (6 bases). There are 17 residues in the CDR3. The V end lost 2 bases, the J end lost 2 bases, and 13 bases lay between the germline ends. Per the germline V gene, CDR1 is MNHEY and CDR2 is SVGAGI. As DNA, the CDR3 is TGTGCCAGCAGTTACGGACGAGGGGGTCCTGGGGCCAACGTCCTGACTTTC. Residues: CASSYGRGGPGANVLTF.

The chain has TRBV29-1 and TRBJ1-2, with D perhaps matching TRBD1 (5 bases). Germline V CDR1 and CDR2: SQVTM, ANQGSEA. The CDR3 runs to 14 residues. Trimming stripped 2 bases from V and 4 bases from J, with 14 bases between. CDR3 loop: CSVETGPGAYGYTF. For the CDR3, the DNA is TGCAGCGTTGAAACCGGCCCCGGGGCCTATGGCTACACCTTC.

A few counts support this clonotype. The chain carries TRBV6-2 or TRBV6-3 and TRBJ2-7, with 12 bases aligning to TRBD2. Germline CDR1 reads MNHEY; CDR2 reads SVGEGT. With 6 bases clipped from V and 3 bases from J, the junction kept 3 bases outside the gene matches. The CDR3 has 14 amino acids. CDR3 sequence: CASRLAGGIYEQYF. The CDR3 nucleotides are TGTGCCAGCAGGCTAGCGGGAGGGATCTACGAGCAGTACTTC.

CDR3 coding DNA: TGTGCCAGCAGCACAAGCGGGAGTGGCTACGAGCAGTACTTC. Residues: CASSTSGSGYEQYF. This chain connects TRBV7-2 to TRBJ2-4, with 8 bases aligning to TRBD2. The tail of the sequence fits TRBJ2-7 better, so the J call may be wrong. Per germline, CDR1 SGHTA and CDR2 FQGNSA. The CDR3 length is 14 residues.

The rearrangement uses TRBV6-6 and TRBJ1-4, with 10 bases lining up with TRBD1. Germline CDR1 MNHNY, CDR2 SVGAGI (reference sequence). The CDR3 has 16 amino acids. V was pared by 6 bases and J by 5 bases, with 9 bases of the junction left unmatched. CDR3 nucleotides: TGTGCCAGCAGGGCACAGACAGGGGGCCTCAATGAAAAACTGTTTTTT. Protein product: CASRAQTGGLNEKLFF.

The chain employs TRBV12-3 or TRBV12-4 and TRBJ2-7, with 9 nucleotides matching TRBD1. The V segment lost 6 bases and the J segment 6 bases; nucleotides outside the gene matches: 9. The CDR3 loop spans 14 amino acids. The CDR3 sequence: CASSPGTGPFEQYF. The CDR3 coding sequence is TGTGCCAGCAGCCCGGGGACAGGGCCTTTCGAGCAGTACTTC.

There are many counts of this clonotype. The chain is built from TRBV28 and TRBJ2-1; a possible D gene is TRBD2 (5 bases). The CDR3 extends over 13 amino acids. Germline V gene lookup returns CDR1 MDHEN and CDR2 SYDVKM. V was cut by 5 bases and J by 9 bases, with 14 bases left in between. In DNA form, the CDR3 reads TGTGCCAGCAGTCCGTCTACTAGTATTGAGCAGTTCTTC. The encoded protein is CASSPSTSIEQFF.

The J gene is TRBJ1-1, the V gene TRBV2; 9 positions agree with TRBD1. The CDR3 length is 14 residues. Germline lookup yields CDR1 SNHLY and CDR2 FYNNEI. Trimming cost V 6 bases and J 3 bases; bases outside gene matches: 5. CDR3 sequence: CASSRDRVDTEAFF. The CDR3, as DNA: TGTGCCAGCAGCAGGGACAGGGTGGACACTGAAGCTTTCTTT.

The chain recombines TRBV4-1 with TRBJ2-3; D is unclear. Germline V gene data show CDR1 as MGHRA and CDR2 as YSYEKL. The V and J ends lost 0 bases and 4 bases respectively, with 8 bases between them. CDR3 length: 14 residues. The CDR3 spells CASSQDQTADTQYF. CDR3 bases: TGCGCCAGCAGCCAAGACCAAACGGCAGATACGCAGTATTTT.

Only a few counts were recorded for this clonotype. The chain joins TRBV4-1 to TRBJ2-3; no definite D call. This CDR3 is built from 15 residues. CDR1 is MGHRA, CDR2 YSYEKL, per germline. V was trimmed by 0 bases and J by 1 base, leaving 8 bases between them. The DNA for the CDR3 is TGCGCCAGCAGCCAAGAGCCACTCCGCACAGATACGCAGTATTTT. This sequence encodes CASSQEPLRTDTQYF.

Ten or more counts support this clonotype. This chain links TRBV20-1 with TRBJ2-5, with D uncertain. Trimming took off 0 bases at V and 2 bases at J, with 13 bases between the two ends. The CDR3 contains 15 residues. From germline, CDR1 is DFQATT and CDR2 SNEGSKA (reference sequence). The CDR3 sequence: CSARDRGLAQETQYF. The CDR3 DNA sequence: TGCAGTGCTAGAGATCGCGGCTTAGCACAAGAGACCCAGTACTTC.

The chain combines TRBV9 with TRBJ1-1, with D unclear. Trimming stripped 0 bases from V and 2 bases from J, with 11 bases between. Germline V gene lookup returns CDR1 SGDLS and CDR2 YYNGEE. CDR3 size: 15 residues. Here the CDR3 DNA reads TGTGCCAGCAGCGTAGGGGGAGGCGTTAACACTGAAGCTTTCTTT. It codes for CASSVGGGVNTEAFF.

The chain is built from TRBV7-2 and TRBJ1-4, with D hard to call. With 5 bases removed from V and 3 bases from J, the gap between germline ends came to 10 bases. Germline CDR1 is SGHTA and CDR2 is FQGNSA. This CDR3 contains 14 residues. The CDR3 nucleotides are TGTGCCAGCAGCACCCGGGAGGCTAATGAAAAACTGTTTTTT. Translation gives CASSTREANEKLFF. Based on the CDR3 plus reference TRBV7-2 and TRBJ1-4, the full variable domain is GAGVSQSPSNKVTEKGKDVELRCDPISGHTALYWYRQSLGQGLEFLIYFQGNSAPDKSGLPSDRFSAERTGGSVSTLTIQRTQQEDSAVYLCASSTREANEKLFFGSGTQLSVL.

This chain links TRBV5-1 with TRBJ2-6; D ambiguous. Germline V CDR1 and CDR2: SGHRS, YFSETQ. The V end was cut by 0 bases, the J end by 0 bases, with 4 bases between. The CDR3 is 15 residues long. CDR3 sequence (DNA): TGCGCCAGCAGCTTGGCGAACTCTGGGGCCAACGTCCTGACTTTC. This encodes CASSLANSGANVLTF.

This clonotype was seen only once. V gene TRBV7-3 combines with J gene TRBJ2-1, with 11 bases identical to TRBD2. The end of the DNA aligns better with TRBJ2-7, so the J call may be wrong. Germline CDR1 is SGHTA and CDR2 is FQGTGA. The CDR3 extends over 16 amino acids. The CDR3 nucleotides are TGTGCCAGCAGCTCGATGACTAGCGGGGTCTACAATGAGCAGTACTTC. This translates into CASSSMTSGVYNEQYF.

V and J are TRBV6-5 and TRBJ1-5; 7 nucleotides match TRBD1. The CDR3 extends over 14 amino acids. Losses at the gene ends were 0 bases for V and 4 bases for J; bases not matched to a gene: 0. Per germline, CDR1 MNHEY and CDR2 SVGAGI. The CDR3 reads CASSYSTGNQPQHF. CDR3 DNA sequence: TGTGCCAGCAGTTACTCGACAGGGAATCAGCCCCAGCATTTT.

This clonotype has only a few counts. The V call is TRBV28, the J call TRBJ2-1, with D tentatively TRBD2 (5 bases). The germline V gene has CDR1 MDHEN and CDR2 SYDVKM. The CDR3 is 16 residues long. The germline V and J ends were trimmed by 6 bases and 3 bases, with 18 bases remaining between them. CDR3 protein: CASRASSGGFYNEQFF. Written as DNA, the CDR3 is TGTGCCAGCAGAGCTAGCAGCGGTGGATTCTACAATGAGCAGTTCTTC.

Points on this clonotype: The junction departs from germline at one end; a sequencing error may be responsible. This chain uses TRBV4-1 with TRBJ2-1; TRBD1 agrees at 8 bases. This CDR3 has 17 residues. From germline, CDR1 is MGHRA and CDR2 YSYEKL. Written as DNA, the CDR3 is TGCGCCAGCAGCCAAGTTCCCCCGGGACAGGAGATTAATGCGCAGTTCTTC. Encoded protein: CASSQVPPGQEINAQFF.

A few counts support this clonotype. The rearrangement uses TRBV29-1 and TRBJ1-5; unclear D gene. The CDR3 contains 13 residues. V lost 1 base and J 5 bases, leaving 9 bases between the germline ends. Germline CDR1 reads SQVTM; CDR2 reads ANQGSEA. CDR3: CSVEGTADQPQHF. CDR3 nucleotides: TGCAGCGTTGAAGGGACCGCCGATCAGCCCCAGCATTTT.

The chain links TRBV11-2 to TRBJ2-1; TRBD2 might be the D (5 bases). Germline V gives CDR1 SGHAT, CDR2 FQNNGV. The CDR3 sequence is 12 residues long. V was cut by 5 bases and J by 12 bases, with 14 bases left in between. The DNA of the CDR3 is TGTGCCAGCAGCGCTGGACTGTTTGGGCAGTTCTTC. Translating gives CASSAGLFGQFF.